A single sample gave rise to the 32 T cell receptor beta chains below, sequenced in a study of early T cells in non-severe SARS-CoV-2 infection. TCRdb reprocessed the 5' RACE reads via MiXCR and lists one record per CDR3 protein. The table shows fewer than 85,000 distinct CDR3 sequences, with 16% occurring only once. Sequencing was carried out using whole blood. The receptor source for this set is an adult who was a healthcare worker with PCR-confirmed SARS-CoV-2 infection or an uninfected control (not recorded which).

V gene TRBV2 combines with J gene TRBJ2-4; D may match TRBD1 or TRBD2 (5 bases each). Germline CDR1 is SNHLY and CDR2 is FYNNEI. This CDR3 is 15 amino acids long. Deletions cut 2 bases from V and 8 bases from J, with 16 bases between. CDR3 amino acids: CASSELTGRKDIQYF. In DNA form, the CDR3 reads TGTGCCAGCAGTGAACTAACGGGACGGAAGGACATTCAGTACTTC.

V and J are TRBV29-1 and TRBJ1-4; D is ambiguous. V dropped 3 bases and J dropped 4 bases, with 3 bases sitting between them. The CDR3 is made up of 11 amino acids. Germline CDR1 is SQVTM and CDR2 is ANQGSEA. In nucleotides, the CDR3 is TGCAGCGTTGATCGTAATGAAAAACTGTTTTTT. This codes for CSVDRNEKLFF.

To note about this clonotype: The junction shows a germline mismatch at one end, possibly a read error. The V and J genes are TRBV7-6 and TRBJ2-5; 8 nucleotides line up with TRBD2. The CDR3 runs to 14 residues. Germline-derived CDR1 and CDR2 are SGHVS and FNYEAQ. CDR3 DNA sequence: TGTGTCAGCAGCTTAGCGGGACAACAAGAGACCCAGTACTTC. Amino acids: CVSSLAGQQETQYF.

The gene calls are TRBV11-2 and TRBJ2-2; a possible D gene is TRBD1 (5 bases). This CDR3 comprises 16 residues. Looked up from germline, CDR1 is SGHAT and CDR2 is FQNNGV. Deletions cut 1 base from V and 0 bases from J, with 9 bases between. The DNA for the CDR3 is TGTGCCAGCAGCTTAGGACAGCTAGCGAACACCGGGGAGCTGTTTTTT. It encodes CASSLGQLANTGELFF.

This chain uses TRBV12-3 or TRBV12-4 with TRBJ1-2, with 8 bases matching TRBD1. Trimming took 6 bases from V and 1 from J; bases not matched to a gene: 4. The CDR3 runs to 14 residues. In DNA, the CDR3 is TGTGCCAGCAGCCCTGGACAGGGTAACTATGGCTACACCTTC. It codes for CASSPGQGNYGYTF.

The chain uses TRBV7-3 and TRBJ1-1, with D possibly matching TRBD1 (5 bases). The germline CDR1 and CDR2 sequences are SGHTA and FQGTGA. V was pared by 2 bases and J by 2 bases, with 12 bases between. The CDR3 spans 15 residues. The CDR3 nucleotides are TGTGCCAGCAGCTTATTGGGGCGGGGAAACACTGAAGCTTTCTTT. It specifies CASSLLGRGNTEAFF. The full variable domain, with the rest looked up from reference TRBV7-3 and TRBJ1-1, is GAGVSQTPSNKVTEKGKYVELRCDPISGHTALYWYRQSLGQGPEFLIYFQGTGAADDSGLPNDRFFAVRPEGSVSTLKIQRTERGDSAVYLCASSLLGRGNTEAFFGQGTRLTVV.

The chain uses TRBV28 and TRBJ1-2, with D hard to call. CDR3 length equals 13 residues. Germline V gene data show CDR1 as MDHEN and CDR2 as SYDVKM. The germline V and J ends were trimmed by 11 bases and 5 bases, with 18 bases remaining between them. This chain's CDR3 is CAVEEGTLYGYTF. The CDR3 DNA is TGTGCCGTCGAGGAGGGTACACTTTATGGCTACACCTTC.

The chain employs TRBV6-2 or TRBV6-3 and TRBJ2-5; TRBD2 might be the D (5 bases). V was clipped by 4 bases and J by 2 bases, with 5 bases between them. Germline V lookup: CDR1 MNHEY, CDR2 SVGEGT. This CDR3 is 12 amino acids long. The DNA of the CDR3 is TGTGCCAGCAGTTTAGCGCAAGAGACCCAGTACTTC. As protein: CASSLAQETQYF.

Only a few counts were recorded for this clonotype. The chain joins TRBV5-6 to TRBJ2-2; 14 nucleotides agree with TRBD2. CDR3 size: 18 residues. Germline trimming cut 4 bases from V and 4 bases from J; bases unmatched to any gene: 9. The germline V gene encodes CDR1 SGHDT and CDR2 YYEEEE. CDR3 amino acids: CASSAPGLAGALTGELFF. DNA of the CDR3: TGTGCCAGCAGCGCACCGGGACTAGCGGGGGCGCTCACCGGGGAGCTGTTTTTT.

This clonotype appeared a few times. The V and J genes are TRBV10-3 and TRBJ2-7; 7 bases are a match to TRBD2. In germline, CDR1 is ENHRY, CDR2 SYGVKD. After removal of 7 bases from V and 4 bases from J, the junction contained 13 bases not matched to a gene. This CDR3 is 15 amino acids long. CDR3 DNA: TGTGCCATCACGGAGGGGCTAGCGGCCCCATACGAGCAGTACTTC. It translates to CAITEGLAAPYEQYF.

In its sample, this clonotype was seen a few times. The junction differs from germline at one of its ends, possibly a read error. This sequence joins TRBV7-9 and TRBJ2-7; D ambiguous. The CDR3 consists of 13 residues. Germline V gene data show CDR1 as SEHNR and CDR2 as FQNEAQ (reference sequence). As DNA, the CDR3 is TGTGTCAGCAGCTCCGCCGGGCGTGGGGAGCAGTACTTC. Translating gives CVSSSAGRGEQYF.

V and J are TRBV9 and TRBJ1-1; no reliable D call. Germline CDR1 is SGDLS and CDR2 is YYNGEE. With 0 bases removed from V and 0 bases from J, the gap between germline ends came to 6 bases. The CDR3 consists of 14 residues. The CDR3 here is CASSVASMNTEAFF. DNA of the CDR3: TGTGCCAGCAGCGTAGCTTCGATGAACACTGAAGCTTTCTTT. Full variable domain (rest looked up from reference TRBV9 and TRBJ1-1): DSGVTQTPKHLITATGQRVTLRCSPRSGDLSVYWYQQSLDQGLQFLIQYYNGEERAKGNILERFSAQQFPDLHSELNLSSLELGDSALYFCASSVASMNTEAFFGQGTRLTVV.

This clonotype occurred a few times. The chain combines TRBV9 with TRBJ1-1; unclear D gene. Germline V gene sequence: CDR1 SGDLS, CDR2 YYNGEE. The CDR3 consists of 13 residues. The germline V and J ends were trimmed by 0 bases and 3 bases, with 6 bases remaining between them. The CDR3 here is CASSVDPYTEAFF. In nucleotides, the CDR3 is TGTGCCAGCAGCGTAGACCCGTACACTGAAGCTTTCTTT. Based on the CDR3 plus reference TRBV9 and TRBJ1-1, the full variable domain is DSGVTQTPKHLITATGQRVTLRCSPRSGDLSVYWYQQSLDQGLQFLIQYYNGEERAKGNILERFSAQQFPDLHSELNLSSLELGDSALYFCASSVDPYTEAFFGQGTRLTVV.

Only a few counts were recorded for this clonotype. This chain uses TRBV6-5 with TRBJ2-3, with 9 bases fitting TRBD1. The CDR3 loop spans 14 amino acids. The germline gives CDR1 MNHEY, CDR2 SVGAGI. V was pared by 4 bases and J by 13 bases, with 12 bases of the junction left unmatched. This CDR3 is CASSWTAGQGEEYF. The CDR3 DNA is TGTGCCAGCAGTTGGACAGCGGGACAGGGCGAAGAGTATTTT.

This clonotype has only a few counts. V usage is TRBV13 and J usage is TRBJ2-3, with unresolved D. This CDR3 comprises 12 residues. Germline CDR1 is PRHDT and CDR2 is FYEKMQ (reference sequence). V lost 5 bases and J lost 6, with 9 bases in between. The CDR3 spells CASSQDRDTQYF. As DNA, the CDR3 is TGTGCCAGCAGCCAAGATAGGGATACGCAGTATTTT.

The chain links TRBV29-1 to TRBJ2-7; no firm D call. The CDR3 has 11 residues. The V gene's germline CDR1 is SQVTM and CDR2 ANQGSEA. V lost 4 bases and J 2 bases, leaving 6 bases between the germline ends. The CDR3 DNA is TGCAGCGTTGCGCAAGCCTACGAGCAGTACTTC. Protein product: CSVAQAYEQYF.

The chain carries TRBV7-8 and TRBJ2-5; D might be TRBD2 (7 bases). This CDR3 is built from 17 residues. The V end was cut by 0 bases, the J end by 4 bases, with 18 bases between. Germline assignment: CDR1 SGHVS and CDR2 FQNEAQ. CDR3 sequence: CASSLAQVAGAGETQYF. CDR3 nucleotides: TGTGCCAGCAGCTTAGCGCAGGTGGCGGGGGCCGGAGAGACCCAGTACTTC.

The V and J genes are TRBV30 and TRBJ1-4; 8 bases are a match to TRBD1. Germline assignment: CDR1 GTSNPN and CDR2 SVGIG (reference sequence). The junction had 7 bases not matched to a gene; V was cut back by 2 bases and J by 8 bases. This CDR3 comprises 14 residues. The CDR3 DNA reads TGTGCCTGGAGTCCCGGACAGGGAGGGGAAAAACTGTTTTTT. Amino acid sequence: CAWSPGQGGEKLFF.

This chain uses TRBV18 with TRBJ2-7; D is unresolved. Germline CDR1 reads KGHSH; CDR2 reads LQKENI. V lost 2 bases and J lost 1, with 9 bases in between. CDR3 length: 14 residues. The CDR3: CASSPGPGSYEQYF. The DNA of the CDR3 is TGTGCCAGCTCACCAGGGCCTGGGTCCTACGAGCAGTACTTC.

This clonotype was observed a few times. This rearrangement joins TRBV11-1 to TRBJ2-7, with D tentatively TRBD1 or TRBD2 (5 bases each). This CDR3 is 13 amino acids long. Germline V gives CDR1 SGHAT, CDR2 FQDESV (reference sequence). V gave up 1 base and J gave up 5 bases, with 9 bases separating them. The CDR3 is CASSLGDGDEQYF. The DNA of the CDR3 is TGTGCCAGCAGCTTAGGGGACGGGGACGAGCAGTACTTC.

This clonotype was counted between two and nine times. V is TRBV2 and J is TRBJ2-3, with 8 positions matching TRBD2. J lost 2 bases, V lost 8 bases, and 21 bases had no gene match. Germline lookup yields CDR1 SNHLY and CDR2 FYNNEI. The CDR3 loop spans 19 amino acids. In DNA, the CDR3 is TGTGCCAGCCCTACACGAGCGGGGGCCGACTTTCCTTACACAGATACGCAGTATTTT. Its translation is CASPTRAGADFPYTDTQYF.

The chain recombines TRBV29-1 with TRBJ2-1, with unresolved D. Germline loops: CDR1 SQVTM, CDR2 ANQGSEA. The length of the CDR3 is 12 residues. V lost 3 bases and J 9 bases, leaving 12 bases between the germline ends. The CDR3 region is CSVEGKFGEQFF. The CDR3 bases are TGCAGCGTTGAGGGAAAGTTTGGTGAGCAGTTCTTC.

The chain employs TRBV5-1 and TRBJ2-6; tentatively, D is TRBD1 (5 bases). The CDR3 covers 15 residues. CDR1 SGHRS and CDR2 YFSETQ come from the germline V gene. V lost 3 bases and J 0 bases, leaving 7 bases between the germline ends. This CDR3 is CASSSGHSGANVLTF. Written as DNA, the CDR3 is TGCGCCAGCAGCTCCGGACACTCTGGGGCCAACGTCCTGACTTTC.

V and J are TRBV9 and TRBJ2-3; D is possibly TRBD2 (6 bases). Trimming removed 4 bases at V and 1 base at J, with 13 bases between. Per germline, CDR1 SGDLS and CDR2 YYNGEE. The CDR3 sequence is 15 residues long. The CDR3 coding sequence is TGTGCCAGCAGCTCAGAGGACTATGGCACAGATACGCAGTATTTT. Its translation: CASSSEDYGTDTQYF.

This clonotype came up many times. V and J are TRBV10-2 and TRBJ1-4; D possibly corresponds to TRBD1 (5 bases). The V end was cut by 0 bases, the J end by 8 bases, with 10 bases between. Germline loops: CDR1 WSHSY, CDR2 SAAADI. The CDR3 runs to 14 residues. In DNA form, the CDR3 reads TGCGCCAGCAGTGAGTCGAGGGGAGGAGAAAAACTGTTTTTT. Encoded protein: CASSESRGGEKLFF.

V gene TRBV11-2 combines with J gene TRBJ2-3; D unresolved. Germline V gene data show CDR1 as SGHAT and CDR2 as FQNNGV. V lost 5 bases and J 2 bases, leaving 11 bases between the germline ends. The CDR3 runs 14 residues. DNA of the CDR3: TGTGCCAGCAGCCCCGAACGGCCCACAGATACGCAGTATTTT. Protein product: CASSPERPTDTQYF.

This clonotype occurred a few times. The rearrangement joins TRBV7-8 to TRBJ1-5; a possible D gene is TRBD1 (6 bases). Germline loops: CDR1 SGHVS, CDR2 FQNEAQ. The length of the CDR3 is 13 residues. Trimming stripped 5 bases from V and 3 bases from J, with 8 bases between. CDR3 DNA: TGTGCCAGCAGCCGGACAGCCAATCAGCCCCAGCATTTT. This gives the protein CASSRTANQPQHF.

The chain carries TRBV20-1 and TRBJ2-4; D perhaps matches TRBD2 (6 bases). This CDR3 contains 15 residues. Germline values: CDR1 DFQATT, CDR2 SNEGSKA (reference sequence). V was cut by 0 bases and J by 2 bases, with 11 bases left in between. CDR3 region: CSARDGRGTKNIQYF. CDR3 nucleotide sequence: TGCAGTGCTAGAGATGGCCGGGGGACCAAAAACATTCAGTACTTC.

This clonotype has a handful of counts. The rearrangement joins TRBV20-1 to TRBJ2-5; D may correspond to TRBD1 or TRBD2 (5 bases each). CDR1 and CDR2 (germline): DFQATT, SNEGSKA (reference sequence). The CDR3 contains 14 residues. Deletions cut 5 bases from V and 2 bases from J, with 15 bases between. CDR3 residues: CSAPSGAGQETQYF. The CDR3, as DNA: TGCAGTGCTCCCTCCGGGGCAGGACAAGAGACCCAGTACTTC.

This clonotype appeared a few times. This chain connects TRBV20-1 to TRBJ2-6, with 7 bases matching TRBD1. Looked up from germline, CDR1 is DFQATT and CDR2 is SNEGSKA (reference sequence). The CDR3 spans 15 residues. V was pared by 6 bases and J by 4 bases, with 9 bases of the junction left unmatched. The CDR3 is CSARQGSPGANVLTF. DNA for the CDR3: TGCAGTGCAAGACAGGGATCCCCAGGGGCCAACGTCCTGACTTTC.

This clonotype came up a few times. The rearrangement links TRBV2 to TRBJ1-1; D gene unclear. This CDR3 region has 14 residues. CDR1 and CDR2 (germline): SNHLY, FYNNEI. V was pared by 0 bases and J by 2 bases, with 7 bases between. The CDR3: CASSEAGGNTEAFF. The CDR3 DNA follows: TGTGCCAGCAGTGAAGCGGGAGGCAACACTGAAGCTTTCTTT.

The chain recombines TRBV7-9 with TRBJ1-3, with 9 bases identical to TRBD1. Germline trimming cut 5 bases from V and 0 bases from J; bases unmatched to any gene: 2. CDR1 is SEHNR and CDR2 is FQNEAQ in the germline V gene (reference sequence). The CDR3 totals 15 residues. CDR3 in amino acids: CASSRDRVSGNTIYF. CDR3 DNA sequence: TGTGCCAGCAGCCGGGACAGGGTCTCTGGAAACACCATATATTTT.